The clone carrying this T cell receptor beta chain was recorded at least ten times. The data originate from a study of blood T cells in healthy people across ages. Study summary: There was about one barcoded beta molecule captured by template switching per two T cells.

CDR3 length: 14 residues. J gave up 5 bases and V 7 bases, and 7 bases lay outside the gene matches. A second roughly 7 to 12 cycle PCR used barcoded and J-beta primers. TCRdb redid the calling of the 5' RACE reads with MiXCR, one entry per CDR3 protein. The sample records more than 500,000 distinct CDR3 sequences, about 26% being singletons. The sample comprised blood. The rearrangement joins TRBV12-3 or TRBV12-4 to TRBJ2-2; 7 bases align to TRBD1. The sequence derives from a woman aged 70-85 years in good health. The CDR3 nucleotides read TGTGCCAGCAAGCTCCAGGGGGATACCGGGGAGCTGTTTTTT. Protein: CASKLQGDTGELFF.